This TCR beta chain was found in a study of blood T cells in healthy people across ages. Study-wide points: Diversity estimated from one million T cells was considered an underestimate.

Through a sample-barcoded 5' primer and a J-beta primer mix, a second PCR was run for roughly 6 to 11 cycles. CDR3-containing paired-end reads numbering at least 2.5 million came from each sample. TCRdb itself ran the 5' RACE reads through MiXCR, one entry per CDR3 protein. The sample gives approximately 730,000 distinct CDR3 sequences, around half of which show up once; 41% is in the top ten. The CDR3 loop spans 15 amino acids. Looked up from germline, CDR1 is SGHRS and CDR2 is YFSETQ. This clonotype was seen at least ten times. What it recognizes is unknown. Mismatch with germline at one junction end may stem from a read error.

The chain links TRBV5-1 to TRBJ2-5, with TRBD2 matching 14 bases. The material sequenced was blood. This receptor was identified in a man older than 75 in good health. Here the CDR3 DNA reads TGTGCCAGCAGCCCGGGACTAGCGGGAGCAGAGACCCAGTACTTC. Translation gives CASSPGLAGAETQYF.